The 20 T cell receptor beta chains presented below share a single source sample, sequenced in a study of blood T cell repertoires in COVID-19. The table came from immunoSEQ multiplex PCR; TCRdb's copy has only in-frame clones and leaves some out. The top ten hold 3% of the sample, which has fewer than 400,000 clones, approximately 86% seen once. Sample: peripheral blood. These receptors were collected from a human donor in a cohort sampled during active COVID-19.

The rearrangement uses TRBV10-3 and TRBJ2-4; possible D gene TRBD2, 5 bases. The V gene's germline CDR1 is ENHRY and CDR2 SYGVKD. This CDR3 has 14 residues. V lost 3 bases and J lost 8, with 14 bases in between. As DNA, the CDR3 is TGTGCCATCAGTGACCCCCGGAGAGCGGACATTCAGTACTTC. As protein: CAISDPRRADIQYF.

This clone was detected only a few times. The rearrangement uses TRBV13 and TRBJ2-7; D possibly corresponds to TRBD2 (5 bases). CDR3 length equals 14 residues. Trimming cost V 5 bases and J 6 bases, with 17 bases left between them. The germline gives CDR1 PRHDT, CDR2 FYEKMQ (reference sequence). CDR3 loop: CASSGEFLRTEQYF. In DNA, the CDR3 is TGTGCCAGCAGCGGGGAGTTCTTGAGGACCGAGCAGTACTTC.

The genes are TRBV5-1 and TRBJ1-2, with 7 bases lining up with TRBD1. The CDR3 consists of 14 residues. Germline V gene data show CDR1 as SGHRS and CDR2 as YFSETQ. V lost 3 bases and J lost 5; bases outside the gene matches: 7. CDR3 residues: CASSSYRGGYGYTF. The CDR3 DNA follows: TGCGCCAGCAGCTCGTACAGGGGAGGATATGGCTACACCTTC.

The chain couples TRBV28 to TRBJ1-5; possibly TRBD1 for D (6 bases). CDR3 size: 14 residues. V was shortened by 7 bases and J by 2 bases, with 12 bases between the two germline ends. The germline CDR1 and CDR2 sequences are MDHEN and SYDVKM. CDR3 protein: CASTQGGGNQPQHF. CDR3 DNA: TGTGCCAGCACGCAAGGGGGAGGCAATCAGCCCCAGCATTTT.

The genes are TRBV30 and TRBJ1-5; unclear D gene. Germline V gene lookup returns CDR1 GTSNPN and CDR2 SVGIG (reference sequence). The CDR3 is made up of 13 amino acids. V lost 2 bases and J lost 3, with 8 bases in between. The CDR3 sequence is CAWSIQNNQPQHF. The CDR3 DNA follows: TGTGCCTGGAGTATCCAGAACAATCAGCCCCAGCATTTT.

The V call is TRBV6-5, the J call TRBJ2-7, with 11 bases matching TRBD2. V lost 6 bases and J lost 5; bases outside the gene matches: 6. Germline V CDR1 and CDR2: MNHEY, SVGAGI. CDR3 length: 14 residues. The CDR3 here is CASSNSGGVHEQYF. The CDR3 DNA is TGTGCCAGCAGCAATAGCGGGGGGGTTCACGAGCAGTACTTC.

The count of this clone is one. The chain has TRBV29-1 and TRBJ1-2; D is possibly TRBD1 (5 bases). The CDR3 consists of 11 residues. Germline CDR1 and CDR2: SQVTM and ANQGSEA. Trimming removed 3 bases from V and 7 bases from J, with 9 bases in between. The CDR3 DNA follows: TGCAGCGTTGATGATCAGGGTGGCTACACCTTC. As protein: CSVDDQGGYTF.

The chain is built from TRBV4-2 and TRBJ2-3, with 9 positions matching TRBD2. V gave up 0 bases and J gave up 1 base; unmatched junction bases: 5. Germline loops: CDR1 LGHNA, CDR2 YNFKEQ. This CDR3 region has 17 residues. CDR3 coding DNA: TGTGCCAGCAGCCAAGAATTGCTAGCGGGGCGCACAGATACGCAGTATTTT. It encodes CASSQELLAGRTDTQYF.

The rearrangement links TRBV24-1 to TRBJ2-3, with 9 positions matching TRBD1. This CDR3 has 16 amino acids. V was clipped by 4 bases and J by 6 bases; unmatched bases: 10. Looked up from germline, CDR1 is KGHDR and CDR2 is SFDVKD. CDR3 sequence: CATSENTGGRSDTQYF. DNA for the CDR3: TGTGCCACCAGTGAGAACACAGGGGGCCGATCGGATACGCAGTATTTT.

The CDR3 loop reads CASSSSMTRANSGANVLTF. The CDR3 DNA follows: TGTGCCAGCAGCTCCTCGATGACTAGGGCAAACTCTGGGGCCAACGTCCTGACTTTC. The V call is TRBV7-9, the J call TRBJ2-6, with D possibly TRBD2 on 6 matching bases. The germline gives CDR1 SEHNR, CDR2 FQNEAQ (reference sequence). There are 19 residues in the CDR3. Between the trimmed V and J ends, which lost 4 bases and 0 bases, there was a span of 19 bases.

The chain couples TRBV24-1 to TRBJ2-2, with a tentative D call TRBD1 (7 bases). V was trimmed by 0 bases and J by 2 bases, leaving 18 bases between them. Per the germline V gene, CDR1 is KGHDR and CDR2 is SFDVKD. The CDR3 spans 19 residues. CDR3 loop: CATSDLGDREAHNTGELFF. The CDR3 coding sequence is TGTGCCACCAGTGATTTGGGCGACAGGGAGGCCCACAACACCGGGGAGCTGTTTTTT.

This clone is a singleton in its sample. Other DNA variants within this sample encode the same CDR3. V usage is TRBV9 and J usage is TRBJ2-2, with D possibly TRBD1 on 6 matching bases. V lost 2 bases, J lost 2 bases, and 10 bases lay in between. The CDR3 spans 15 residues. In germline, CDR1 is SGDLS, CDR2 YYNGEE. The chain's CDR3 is CASSVDSRNTGELFF. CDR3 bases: TGTGCCAGCAGCGTGGACAGTCGAAACACCGGGGAGCTGTTTTTT.

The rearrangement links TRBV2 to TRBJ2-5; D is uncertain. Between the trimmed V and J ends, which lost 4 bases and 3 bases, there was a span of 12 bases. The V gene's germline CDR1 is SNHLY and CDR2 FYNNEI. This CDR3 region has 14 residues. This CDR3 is CASSAESGKETQYF. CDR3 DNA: TGTGCCAGCAGTGCAGAGTCAGGCAAAGAGACCCAGTACTTC.

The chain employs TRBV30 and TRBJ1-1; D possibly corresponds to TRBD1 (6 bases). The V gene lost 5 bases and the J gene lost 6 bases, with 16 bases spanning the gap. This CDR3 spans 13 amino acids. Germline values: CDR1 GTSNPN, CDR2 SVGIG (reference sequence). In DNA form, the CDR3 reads TGTGCCTGGTCCAGGGGTTCATTGGCTGAAGCTTTCTTT. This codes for CAWSRGSLAEAFF.

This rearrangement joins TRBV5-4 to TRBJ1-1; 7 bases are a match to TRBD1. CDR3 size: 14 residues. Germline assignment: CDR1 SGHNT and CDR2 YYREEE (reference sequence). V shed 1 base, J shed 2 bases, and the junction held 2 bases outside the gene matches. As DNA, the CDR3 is TGTGCCAGCAGCTTGAGGGGGCGAAACACTGAAGCTTTCTTT. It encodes CASSLRGRNTEAFF.

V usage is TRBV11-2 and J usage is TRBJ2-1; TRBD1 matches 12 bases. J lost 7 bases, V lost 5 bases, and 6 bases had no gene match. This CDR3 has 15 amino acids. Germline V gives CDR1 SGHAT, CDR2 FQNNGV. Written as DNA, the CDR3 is TGTGCCAGCAGCCAGGGACAGGGGGCTTATAATGAGCAGTTCTTC. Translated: CASSQGQGAYNEQFF.

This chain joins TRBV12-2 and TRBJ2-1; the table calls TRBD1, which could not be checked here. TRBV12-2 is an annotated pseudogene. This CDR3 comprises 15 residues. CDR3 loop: CASRLAGELGDEQFF. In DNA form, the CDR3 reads TGTGCAAGTCGCTTAGCGGGCGAATTAGGGGATGAGCAGTTCTTC.

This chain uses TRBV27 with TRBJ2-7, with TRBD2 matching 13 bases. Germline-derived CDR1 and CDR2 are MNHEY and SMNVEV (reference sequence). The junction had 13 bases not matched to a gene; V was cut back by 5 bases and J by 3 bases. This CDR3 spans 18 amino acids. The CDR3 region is CASSPGLAGRMGVYEQYF. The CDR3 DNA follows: TGTGCCAGCAGTCCGGGACTAGCGGGAAGAATGGGGGTCTACGAGCAGTACTTC.

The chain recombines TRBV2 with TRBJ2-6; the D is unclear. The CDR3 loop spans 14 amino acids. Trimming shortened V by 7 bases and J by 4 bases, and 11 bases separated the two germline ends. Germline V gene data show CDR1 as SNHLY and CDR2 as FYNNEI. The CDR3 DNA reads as TGTGCCAGCACCTACTCTTTAGGGGCCAACGTCCTGACTTTC. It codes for CASTYSLGANVLTF.

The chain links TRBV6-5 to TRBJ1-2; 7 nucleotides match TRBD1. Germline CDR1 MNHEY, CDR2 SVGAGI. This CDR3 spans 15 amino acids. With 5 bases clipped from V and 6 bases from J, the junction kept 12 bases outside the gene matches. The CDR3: CASSRGYGQDDGYTF. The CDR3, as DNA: TGTGCCAGCAGTCGGGGGTATGGACAGGATGATGGCTACACCTTC.